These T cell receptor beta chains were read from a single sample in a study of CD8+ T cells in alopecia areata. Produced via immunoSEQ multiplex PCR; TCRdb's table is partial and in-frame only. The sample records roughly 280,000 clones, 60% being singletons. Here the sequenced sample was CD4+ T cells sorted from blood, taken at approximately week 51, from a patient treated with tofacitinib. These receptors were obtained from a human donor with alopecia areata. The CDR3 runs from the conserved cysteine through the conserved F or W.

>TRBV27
CASSKRDTQYF
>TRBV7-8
CASSLTGENTEAFF
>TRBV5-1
CASSYLGRESYEQYF
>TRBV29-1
CSVDRGTVAGELFF
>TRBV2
CANGRNYNSPLHF
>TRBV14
CASSQVQPRRTSGEQFF
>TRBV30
CAWRSLDRAPGYTF
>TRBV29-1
CSVEAPGSTDTQYF
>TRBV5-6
CASSLFGGSGETQYF
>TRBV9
CASSVEYRNEQFF
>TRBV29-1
CSVDVLGLPGGETQYF
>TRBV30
CASAGAGWSEAFF
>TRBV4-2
CASSQEIRGAQYF
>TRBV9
CASSGTGYNEQFF
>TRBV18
CASSLRAEAFF
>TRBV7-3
CASSFGQGEGYTF
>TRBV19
CASSIADRGPGYTF
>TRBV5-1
CASSLEGRGTDTQYF
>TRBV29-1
CSDGQGNDEQYF
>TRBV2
CASKGQLNTEAFF
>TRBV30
CAWSVDRNQPQHF
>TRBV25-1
CASSVTGDNQPQHF
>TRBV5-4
CASSLRLAGIEQYF
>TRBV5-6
CASSLMGQGSPLHF
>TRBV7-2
CASSKLLETQYF
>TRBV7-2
CASSLNTLAETQYF
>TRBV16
CASSQSKTQYF
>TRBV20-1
CSARQETQYF
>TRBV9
CASSVGGRYGYTF
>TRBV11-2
CASSSPGGRSHEQYF
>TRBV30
CAWSRWGGNTIYF
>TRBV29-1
CSAYERGGRVSYNEQFF
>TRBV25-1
CASSEPGTEGYGYTF
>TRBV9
CASSVAPAMVDGSPLHF
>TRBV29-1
CSVSPGLGYEQYF
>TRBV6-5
CASSAMYLPEAFF
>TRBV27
CASKAFGYTF
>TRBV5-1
CASSLQRGVSYNEQFF
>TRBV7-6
CASSFRGGASSAEQFF
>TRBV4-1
CASSQERGPDTQYF
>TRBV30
CAWTLQGFTEAFF
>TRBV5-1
CASSLAASGETQYF
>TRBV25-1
CASSGNMNTEAFF
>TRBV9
CASSVGGGGNNSPLHF
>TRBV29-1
CSVVRLSGPGGEQYF
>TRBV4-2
CASSQGPQETQYF
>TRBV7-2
CASSSPQGANYGYTF
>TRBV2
CASSPFQRGPPYEQYF
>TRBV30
CAWTGQPGGEQFF
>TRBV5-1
CASSQQGGTAEAFF
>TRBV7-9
CASSLSGLAVTDTQYF
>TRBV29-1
CSVVWRLDTEAFF
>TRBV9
CASSVEGSHWGYTF
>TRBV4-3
CASSQGAGDRETQYF